This section outlines one T cell receptor beta chain sequence together with its context. No antigen is known for it. This sample is drawn from a study of cytomegalovirus exposure and HLA in healthy donors. Overall study context: For the approximately 400 genotyped donors, more than 65% fell within the Caucasian-associated ancestry cluster.

The study, taken as a whole, reports: Versus the 666-donor mean, an Asian-associated ancestry cluster reportedly showed fewer N-insertions in a later analysis. The study designated fewer than 200 TCR beta chains cytomegalovirus-associated.

The PCR contained 60 Vbeta and 13 Jbeta primers. TCRdb's copy holds only in-frame clones and misses some; the assay was immunoSEQ multiplex PCR. The sample gives under 150,000 clones, around 85% of which show up once; around 1.7% is in the top ten. The germline gives CDR1 SGHTA, CDR2 FQGNSA. The CDR3 runs to 17 residues. The V segment lost 4 bases and the J segment 4 bases; nucleotides outside the gene matches: 10. The J gene is TRBJ2-2, the V gene TRBV7-2; TRBD2 matches at 9 bases. Sequencing was done on a sample of PBMCs. This TCR was sampled from a boy aged 10-17 years in good health and CMV-seronegative. The CDR3 nucleotides are TGTGCCAGCAGCTGGCTAGCGGGACGTGGGGGCACCGGGGAGCTGTTTTTT. It yields the protein CASSWLAGRGGTGELFF.